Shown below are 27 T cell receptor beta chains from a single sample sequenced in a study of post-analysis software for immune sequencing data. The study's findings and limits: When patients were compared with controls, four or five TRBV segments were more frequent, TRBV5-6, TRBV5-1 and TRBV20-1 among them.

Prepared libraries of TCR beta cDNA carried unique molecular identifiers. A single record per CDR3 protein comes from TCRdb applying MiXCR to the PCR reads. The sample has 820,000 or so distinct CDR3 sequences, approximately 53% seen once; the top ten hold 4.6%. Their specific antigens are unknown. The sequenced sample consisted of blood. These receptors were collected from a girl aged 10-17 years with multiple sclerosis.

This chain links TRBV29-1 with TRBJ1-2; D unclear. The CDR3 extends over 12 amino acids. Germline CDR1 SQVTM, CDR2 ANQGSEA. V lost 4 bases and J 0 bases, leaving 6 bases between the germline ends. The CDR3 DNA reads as TGCAGCGTTGTGGCTACTAACTATGGCTACACCTTC. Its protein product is CSVVATNYGYTF.

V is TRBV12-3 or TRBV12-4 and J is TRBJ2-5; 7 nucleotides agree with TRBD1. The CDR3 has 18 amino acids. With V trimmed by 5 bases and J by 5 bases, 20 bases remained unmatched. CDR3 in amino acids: CASSKERGREECSETQYF. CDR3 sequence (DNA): TGTGCCAGCAGTAAGGAGAGGGGGCGCGAAGAATGTTCGGAGACCCAGTACTTC.

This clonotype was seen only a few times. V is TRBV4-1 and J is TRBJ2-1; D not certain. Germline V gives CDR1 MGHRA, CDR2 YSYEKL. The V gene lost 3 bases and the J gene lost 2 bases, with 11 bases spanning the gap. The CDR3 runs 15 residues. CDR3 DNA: TGCGCCAGCAGCCAGGGTGTACTCGCCTACAATGAGCAGTTCTTC. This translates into CASSQGVLAYNEQFF.

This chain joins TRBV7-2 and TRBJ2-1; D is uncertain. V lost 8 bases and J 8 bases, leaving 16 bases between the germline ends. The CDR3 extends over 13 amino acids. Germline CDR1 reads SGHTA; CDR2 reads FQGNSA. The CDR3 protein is CASRQAARDEQFF. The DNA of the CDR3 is TGTGCCAGCCGCCAAGCTGCCCGGGATGAGCAGTTCTTC.

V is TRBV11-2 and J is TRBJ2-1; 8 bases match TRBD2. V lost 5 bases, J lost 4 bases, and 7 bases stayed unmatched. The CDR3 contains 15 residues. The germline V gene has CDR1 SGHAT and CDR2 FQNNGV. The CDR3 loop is CASSRLAGPYNEQFF. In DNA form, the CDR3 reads TGTGCCAGCAGCCGCCTAGCGGGCCCTTACAATGAGCAGTTCTTC.

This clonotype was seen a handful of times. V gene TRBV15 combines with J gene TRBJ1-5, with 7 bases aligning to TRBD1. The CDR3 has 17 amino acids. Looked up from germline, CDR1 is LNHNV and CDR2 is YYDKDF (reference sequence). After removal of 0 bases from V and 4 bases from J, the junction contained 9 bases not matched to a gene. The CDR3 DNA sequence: TGTGCCACCAGCAGAGATGATCCACAGGGGCTTAATCAGCCCCAGCATTTT. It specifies CATSRDDPQGLNQPQHF.

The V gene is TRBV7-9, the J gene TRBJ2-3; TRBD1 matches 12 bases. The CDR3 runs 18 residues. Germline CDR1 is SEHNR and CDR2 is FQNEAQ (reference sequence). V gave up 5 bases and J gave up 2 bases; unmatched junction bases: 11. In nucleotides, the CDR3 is TGTGCCAGCAGCCATCGGCCGGGACAGGGGGCGGTCACAGATACGCAGTATTTT. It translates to CASSHRPGQGAVTDTQYF.

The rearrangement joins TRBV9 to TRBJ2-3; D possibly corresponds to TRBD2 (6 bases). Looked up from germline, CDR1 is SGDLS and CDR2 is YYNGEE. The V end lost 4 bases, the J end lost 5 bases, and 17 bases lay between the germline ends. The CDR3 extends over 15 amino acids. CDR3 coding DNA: TGTGCCAGCAGCCTCTTGGCCCGGGGAGGAGATACGCAGTATTTT. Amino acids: CASSLLARGGDTQYF. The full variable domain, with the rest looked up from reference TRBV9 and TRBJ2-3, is DSGVTQTPKHLITATGQRVTLRCSPRSGDLSVYWYQQSLDQGLQFLIQYYNGEERAKGNILERFSAQQFPDLHSELNLSSLELGDSALYFCASSLLARGGDTQYFGPGTRLTVL.

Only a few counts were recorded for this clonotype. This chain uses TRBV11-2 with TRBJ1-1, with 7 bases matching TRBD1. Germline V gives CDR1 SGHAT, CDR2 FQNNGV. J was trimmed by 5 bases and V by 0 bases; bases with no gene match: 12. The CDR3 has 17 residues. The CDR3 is CASSLDLAARGETEAFF. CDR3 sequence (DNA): TGTGCCAGCAGCTTAGATCTGGCGGCCAGGGGGGAAACTGAAGCTTTCTTT.

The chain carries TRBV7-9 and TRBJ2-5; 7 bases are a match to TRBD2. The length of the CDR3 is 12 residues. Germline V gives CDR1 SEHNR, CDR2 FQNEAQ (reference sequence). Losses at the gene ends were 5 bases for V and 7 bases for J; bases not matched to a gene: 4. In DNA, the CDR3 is TGTGCCAGCAGCCCCGGGGGGAGGACCCAGTACTTC. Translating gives CASSPGGRTQYF. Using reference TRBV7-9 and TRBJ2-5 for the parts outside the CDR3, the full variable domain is DTGVSQNPRHKITKRGQNVTFRCDPISEHNRLYWYRQTLGQGPEFLTYFQNEAQLEKSRLLSDRFSAERPKGSFSTLEIQRTEQGDSAMYLCASSPGGRTQYFGPGTRLLVL.

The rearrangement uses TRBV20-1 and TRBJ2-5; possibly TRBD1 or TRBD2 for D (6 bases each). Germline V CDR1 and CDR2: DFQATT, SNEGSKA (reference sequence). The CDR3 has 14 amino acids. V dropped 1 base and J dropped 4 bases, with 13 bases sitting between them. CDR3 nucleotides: TGCAGTGCTAGAGGGCTAGGGGGGAGAGAGACCCAGTACTTC. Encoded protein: CSARGLGGRETQYF.

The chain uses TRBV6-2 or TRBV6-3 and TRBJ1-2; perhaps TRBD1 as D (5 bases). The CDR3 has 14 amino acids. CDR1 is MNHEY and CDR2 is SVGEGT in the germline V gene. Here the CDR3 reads CVTARDVFTSGYTF. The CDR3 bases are TGTGTCACAGCAAGGGACGTCTTCACTTCTGGCTACACCTTC.

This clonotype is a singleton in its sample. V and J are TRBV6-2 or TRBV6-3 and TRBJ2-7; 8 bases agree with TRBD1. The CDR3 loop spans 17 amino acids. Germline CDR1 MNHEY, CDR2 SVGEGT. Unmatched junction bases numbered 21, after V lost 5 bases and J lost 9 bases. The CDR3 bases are TGTGCCAGCAGTCAACCCACAGGGGGTGAAGGCCTGGGGAGGCAGTACTTC. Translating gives CASSQPTGGEGLGRQYF.

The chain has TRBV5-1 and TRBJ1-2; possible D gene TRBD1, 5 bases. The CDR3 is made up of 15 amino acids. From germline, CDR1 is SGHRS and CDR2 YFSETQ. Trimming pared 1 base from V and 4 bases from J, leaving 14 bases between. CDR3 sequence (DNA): TGCGCCAGCAGCTTGTTGGGGGAGGCGGGCTATGGCTACACCTTC. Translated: CASSLLGEAGYGYTF.

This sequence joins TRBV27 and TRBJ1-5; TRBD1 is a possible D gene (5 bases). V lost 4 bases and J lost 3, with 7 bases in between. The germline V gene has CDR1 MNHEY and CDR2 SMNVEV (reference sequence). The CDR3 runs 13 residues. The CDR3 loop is CASSWGFNQPQHF. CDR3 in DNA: TGTGCCAGCAGTTGGGGGTTCAATCAGCCCCAGCATTTT.

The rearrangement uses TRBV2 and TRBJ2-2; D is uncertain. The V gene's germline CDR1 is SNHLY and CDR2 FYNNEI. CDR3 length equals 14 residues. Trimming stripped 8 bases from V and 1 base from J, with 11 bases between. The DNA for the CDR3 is TGTGCCAGCCGAGAGGTTCTGAACACCGGGGAGCTGTTTTTT. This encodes CASREVLNTGELFF.

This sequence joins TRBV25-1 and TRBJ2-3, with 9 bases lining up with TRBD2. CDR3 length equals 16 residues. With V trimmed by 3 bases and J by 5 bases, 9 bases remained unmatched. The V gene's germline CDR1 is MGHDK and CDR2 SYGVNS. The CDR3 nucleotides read TGTGCCAGCAGTGAGGCGGGAGGGGGTTCGGGAGATACGCAGTATTTT. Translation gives CASSEAGGGSGDTQYF.

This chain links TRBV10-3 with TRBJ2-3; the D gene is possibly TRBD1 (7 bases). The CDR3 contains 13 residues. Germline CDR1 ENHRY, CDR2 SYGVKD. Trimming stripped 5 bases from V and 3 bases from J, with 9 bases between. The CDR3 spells CAISPGGTDTQYF. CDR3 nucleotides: TGTGCCATCAGTCCAGGGGGGACAGATACGCAGTATTTT.

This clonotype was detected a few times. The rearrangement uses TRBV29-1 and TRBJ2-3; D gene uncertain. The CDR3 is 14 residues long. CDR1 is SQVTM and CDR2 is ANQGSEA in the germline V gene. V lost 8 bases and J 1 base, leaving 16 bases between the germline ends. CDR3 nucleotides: TGCAGCCCTTCACGATCGGGCGGCACAGATACGCAGTATTTT. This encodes CSPSRSGGTDTQYF.

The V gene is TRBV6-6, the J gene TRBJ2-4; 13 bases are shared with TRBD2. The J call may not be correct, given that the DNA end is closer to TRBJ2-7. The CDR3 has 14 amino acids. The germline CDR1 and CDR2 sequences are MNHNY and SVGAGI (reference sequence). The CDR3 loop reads CASRTSGRGHEQYF. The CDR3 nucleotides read TGTGCCAGCAGAACTAGCGGGAGGGGCCACGAGCAGTACTTC.

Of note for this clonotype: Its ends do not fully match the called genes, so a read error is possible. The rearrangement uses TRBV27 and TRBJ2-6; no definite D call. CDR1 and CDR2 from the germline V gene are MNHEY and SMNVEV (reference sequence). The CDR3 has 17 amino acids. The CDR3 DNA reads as TGTGCCAGCAGAGAGGACCCTTCTGACTCTGGGTCCAACGTCCTGACTTTC. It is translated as CASREDPSDSGSNVLTF.

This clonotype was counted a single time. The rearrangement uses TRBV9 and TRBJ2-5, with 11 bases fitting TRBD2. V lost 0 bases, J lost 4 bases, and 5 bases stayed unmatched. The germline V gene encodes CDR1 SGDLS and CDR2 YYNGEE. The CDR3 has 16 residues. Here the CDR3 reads CASSVARLAGRETQYF. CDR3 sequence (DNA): TGTGCCAGCAGCGTAGCTCGACTAGCGGGGAGAGAGACCCAGTACTTC.

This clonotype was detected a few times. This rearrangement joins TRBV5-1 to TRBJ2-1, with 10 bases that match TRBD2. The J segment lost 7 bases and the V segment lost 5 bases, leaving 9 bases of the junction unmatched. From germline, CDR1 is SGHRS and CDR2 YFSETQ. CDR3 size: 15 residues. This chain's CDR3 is CASRTTSGTGNEQFF. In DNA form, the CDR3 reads TGCGCCAGCAGAACCACTAGCGGGACTGGGAATGAGCAGTTCTTC.

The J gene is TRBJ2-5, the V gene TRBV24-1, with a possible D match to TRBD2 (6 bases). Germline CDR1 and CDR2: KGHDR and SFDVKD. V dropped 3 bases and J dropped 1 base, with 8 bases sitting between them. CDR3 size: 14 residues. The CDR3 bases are TGTGCCACCAGTGATCCGGGACTCCAAGAGACCCAGTACTTC. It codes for CATSDPGLQETQYF.

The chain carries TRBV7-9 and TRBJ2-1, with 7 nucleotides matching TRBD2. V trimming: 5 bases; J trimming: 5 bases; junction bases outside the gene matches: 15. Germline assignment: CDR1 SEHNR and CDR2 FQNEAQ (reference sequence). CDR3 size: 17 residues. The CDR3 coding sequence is TGTGCCAGCAGCCCGCCGGGGGGAGGGGTCATCGACAATGAGCAGTTCTTC. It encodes CASSPPGGGVIDNEQFF. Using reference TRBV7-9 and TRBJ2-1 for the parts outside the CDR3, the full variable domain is DTGVSQNPRHKITKRGQNVTFRCDPISEHNRLYWYRQTLGQGPEFLTYFQNEAQLEKSRLLSDRFSAERPKGSFSTLEIQRTEQGDSAMYLCASSPPGGGVIDNEQFFGPGTRLTVL.

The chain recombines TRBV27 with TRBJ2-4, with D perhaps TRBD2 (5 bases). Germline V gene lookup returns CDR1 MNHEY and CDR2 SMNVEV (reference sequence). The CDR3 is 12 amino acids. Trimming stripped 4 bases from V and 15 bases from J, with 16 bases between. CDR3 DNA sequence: TGTGCCAGCAGTTCTCAGTCGGGGAGTCGGTACTTC. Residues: CASSSQSGSRYF.

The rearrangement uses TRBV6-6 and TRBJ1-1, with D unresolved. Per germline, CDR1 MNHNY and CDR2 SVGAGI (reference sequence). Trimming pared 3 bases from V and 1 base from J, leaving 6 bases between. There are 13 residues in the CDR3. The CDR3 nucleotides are TGTGCCAGCAGTTATGATGAGAACACTGAAGCTTTCTTT. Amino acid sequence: CASSYDENTEAFF.